This T cell receptor beta chain was identified during a study of CD8+ T cells in alopecia areata. For the study at large: The drug, oral tofacitinib, was given to treated patients at 5 to 10 mg twice daily.

The CDR3 length is 13 residues. The V end was cut by 5 bases, the J end by 5 bases, with 13 bases between. Germline CDR1 SGHVS, CDR2 FQNEAQ. RNA, once extracted, was reverse transcribed into cDNA for use as the sequencing template. Sequencing used immunoSEQ multiplex PCR; TCRdb keeps in-frame clones, though not all of them. The sample contains some 190,000 clones, about 60% of which appear only once. In the case of this clone: As yet, its antigen is unknown.

Study results and caveats: In scalp samples, resident alphabeta T cells of normal skin are also sequenced. Patients displayed less clarity in TCR sharing than mice, a finding possibly related to HLA.

Described treatment: oral pan-JAK inhibitor, 5-10 mg twice daily. This sequence was found in a human donor with alopecia areata. The source material was CD4+ T cells sorted from blood, sampled at week 4, from a patient treated with tofacitinib. This sequence joins TRBV7-8 and TRBJ2-7, with D unclear. CDR3 protein: CASSDLSPHEQYF. The CDR3 bases are TGTGCCAGCAGCGACCTATCCCCCCACGAGCAGTACTTC.